This T cell receptor beta chain is drawn from a study of CD8+ T cells in alopecia areata. Background on the study: Treated patients' severity was scored by percentage of affected scalp area. Study conclusions and caveats: Expanded CD8+ clones among the top 100, and scalp clonality, were significantly decreased by tofacitinib.

Treatment indicated: oral pan-JAK inhibitor, 5-10 mg twice daily. Following RNA extraction, reverse transcription yielded cDNA that acted as the sequencing template. The table came from immunoSEQ multiplex PCR; TCRdb's copy has only in-frame clones and leaves some out. The sample yields about 200,000 clones, nearly 60% seen once. Regarding this clone: Its cognate antigen is unknown.

Trimming took off 8 bases at V and 6 bases at J, with 9 bases between the two ends. This CDR3 contains 11 residues. Germline loops: CDR1 MNHEY, CDR2 SVGAGI. The origin of this receptor is a human donor with alopecia areata. The starting material was CD4+ T cells sorted from blood, obtained at week 24, from a patient treated with tofacitinib. V and J are TRBV6-5 and TRBJ2-3; D unresolved. The CDR3 DNA reads as TGTGCCAGCCTCAGGCGGGATACGCAGTATTTT. Amino acid sequence: CASLRRDTQYF.